By frequency in the sample, the clone carrying this T cell receptor beta chain is medium-sized (0.01 to 0.1%). Its antigen remains unidentified. Under the authors' procedure: Construction of a distant-metastasis classifier for papillary thyroid cancer relied on CDR3 differences across clinicopathological groups. TCRdb reassembled clones from the PCR reads with MiXCR. For this entry, the V and J calls and clone size follow TCRdb and not the study's own pipeline. The table has nearly 15,000 clones, approximately 19% seen once. The sample originates from a study of metastatic and nonmetastatic thyroid tumors. Whole-study context: Repertoires of blood and of tissue (tumor or nodule) from malignant and benign thyroid patients were compared. General study points: Malignant thyroid tumors reportedly had TCR beta diversity that was significantly higher than in benign nodules, in blood and tumor.

Thyroid surgery had not been preceded by any treatment in any patient. This CDR3 has 14 residues. V shed 4 bases and J shed 8 bases, with 15 bases lying between them. The chain has TRBV12-3 or TRBV12-4 and TRBJ2-1; D not certain. The sequence came from a female donor with papillary thyroid cancer or a benign thyroid nodule (not recorded which). Some clones in this sample may be carry-over from other donors' samples. The sequenced material came from blood. CDR3: CASSSIVSVDEQFF. For the CDR3, the DNA is TGTGCCAGCAGTTCCATCGTAAGTGTCGATGAGCAGTTCTTC.